This T cell receptor (beta chain) is drawn from a study of response to subunit inactivated influenza vaccine. Findings and caveats of the study: Each seasonal flu vaccination may recruit only limited new T cells, authors suggested.

Each CDR3 protein is one row after TCRdb ran MiXCR on the RT-PCR reads. Here the sample spans over 300,000 distinct CDR3 sequences, 21% being singletons. This CDR3 contains 19 residues. Notes on this clonotype: Its antigen is still unknown. Sequence at one end of the junction differs from germline and may be a read error.

The rearrangement joins TRBV12-3 or TRBV12-4 to TRBJ1-3; TRBD1 might be the D (5 bases). Material: PBMCs from blood, obtained approximately 20 months after vaccination. The TCR was taken from a man between 50 and 69 years old who received an inactivated influenza vaccine. The chain's CDR3 is CAISNDPPVGRTSGNTIYF. The CDR3 region has the DNA TGTGCCATCAGTAATGACCCCCCTGTGGGACGGACCTCTGGAAACACCATATATTTT.